One and the same sample provided the 14 T cell receptor beta chains below, sequenced in a study of T-cell reconstitution after alpha-beta-depleted transplantation in children. TCRbeta library preparation incorporated unique molecular identifiers. TCRdb re-called the PCR reads with MiXCR, one entry per CDR3 protein. The table lists some 290,000 distinct CDR3 sequences, 23% of them singletons. Sequenced material: PBMCs, mostly from graft donor cells, taken 180 days after TCRalphabeta/CD19-depleted stem cell transplant. The source is a male patient younger than 18 who had a stem cell transplant for acute lymphoblastic leukemia, so the T cells may come from the graft donor.

This clonotype was seen more than once but under ten times. The chain employs TRBV3-1 and TRBJ1-2; D remains unclear. Trimming shortened V by 4 bases and J by 4 bases, and 13 bases separated the two germline ends. Per germline, CDR1 LGHDT and CDR2 YNNKEL (reference sequence). This CDR3 has 14 residues. CDR3: CASSPNHEAYGYTF. CDR3 sequence (DNA): TGTGCCAGCAGCCCCAACCATGAGGCCTATGGCTACACCTTC.

This clonotype was seen only a few times. The chain joins TRBV7-9 to TRBJ1-1; D is unclear. V was clipped by 7 bases and J by 2 bases, with 17 bases between them. The CDR3 has 15 residues. Germline CDR1 SEHNR, CDR2 FQNEAQ (reference sequence). For the CDR3, the DNA is TGTGCCAGCATGCCTGTCCAGGTCCCTAACACTGAAGCTTTCTTT. Its protein product is CASMPVQVPNTEAFF.

The chain recombines TRBV12-3 or TRBV12-4 with TRBJ1-4; 7 bases agree with TRBD1. The ends lost 2 bases at V and 8 bases at J; junction bases unmatched: 11. The CDR3 contains 16 residues. CDR3 sequence reads: CASSLRSGQRREKLFF. The CDR3 coding sequence is TGTGCCAGCAGTTTACGGTCGGGACAGCGGAGGGAAAAACTGTTTTTT.

This clonotype was counted a few times. The V call is TRBV18, the J call TRBJ1-2, with unresolved D. V lost 0 bases to trimming and J lost 8 bases, with 10 bases between them. The CDR3 loop spans 13 amino acids. Germline V gene lookup returns CDR1 KGHSH and CDR2 LQKENI. CDR3 sequence: CASSPPTSGGYTF. In nucleotides, the CDR3 is TGTGCCAGCTCACCACCCACTTCGGGGGGCTACACCTTC.

CDR3 amino acids: CSVELRQGEQFF. CDR3 coding DNA: TGCAGCGTTGAACTCCGGCAGGGTGAGCAGTTCTTC. J is TRBJ2-1 and V is TRBV29-1, with D perhaps matching TRBD1 (5 bases). CDR3 length equals 12 residues. From germline, CDR1 is SQVTM and CDR2 ANQGSEA. V lost 2 bases, J lost 9 bases, and 11 bases lay in between.

The rearrangement joins TRBV27 to TRBJ2-4, with D tentatively TRBD1 or TRBD2 (6 bases each). The V gene's germline CDR1 is MNHEY and CDR2 SMNVEV (reference sequence). Trimming removed 4 bases from V and 9 bases from J, with 13 bases in between. The CDR3 is made up of 13 amino acids. The CDR3 DNA reads as TGTGCCAGCAGTTCCCGGGGGCCAACCATTCAGTACTTC. This sequence encodes CASSSRGPTIQYF.

The CDR3 reads CSGGGQQFF. CDR3 nucleotides: TGCAGTGGTGGCGGACAGCAGTTCTTC. The chain has TRBV20-1 and TRBJ2-1, with unresolved D. Germline CDR1 DFQATT, CDR2 SNEGSKA (reference sequence). This CDR3 is 9 amino acids long. Deletions cut 7 bases from V and 11 bases from J, with 9 bases between.

This clonotype was seen a few times. This sequence joins TRBV5-6 and TRBJ2-7; D is uncertain. V gave up 6 bases and J gave up 3 bases, with 10 bases separating them. Germline V CDR1 and CDR2: SGHDT, YYEEEE. The CDR3 covers 12 residues. DNA for the CDR3: TGTGCCAGCATCCTTTCATTCTACGAGCAGTACTTC. Translated: CASILSFYEQYF.

A few counts support this clonotype. The V and J genes are TRBV24-1 and TRBJ2-1; 14 nucleotides agree with TRBD2. This CDR3 spans 24 amino acids. V shed 0 bases, J shed 5 bases, and the junction held 23 bases outside the gene matches. CDR1 and CDR2 (germline): KGHDR, SFDVKD. CDR3 DNA sequence: TGTGCCACCAGTGATTTGAGGGACAGGGGGCGCGGGACTAGCGGGAGAGGGGTCCACAATGAGCAGTTCTTC. It codes for CATSDLRDRGRGTSGRGVHNEQFF.

The V and J genes are TRBV10-3 and TRBJ2-4, with 15 bases identical to TRBD2. CDR1 ENHRY and CDR2 SYGVKD come from the germline V gene. The CDR3 runs to 19 residues. The J segment lost 6 bases and the V segment lost 5 bases, leaving 14 bases of the junction unmatched. In DNA form, the CDR3 reads TGTGCCATCAGTCCTAGTCCGGGACTAGCGGGAGGATTGGTAAACATTCAGTACTTC. Residues: CAISPSPGLAGGLVNIQYF.

This clonotype showed up just a few times. This chain connects TRBV9 to TRBJ2-7; D is perhaps TRBD1 (5 bases). The CDR3 consists of 16 residues. The V gene's germline CDR1 is SGDLS and CDR2 YYNGEE. Trimming pared 4 bases from V and 4 bases from J, leaving 21 bases between. This CDR3 reads CASSPTERQPPYEQYF. The CDR3 DNA reads TGTGCCAGCAGCCCCACCGAGCGACAGCCGCCTTACGAGCAGTACTTC.

This sequence joins TRBV5-1 and TRBJ2-7, with 9 bases lining up with TRBD1. CDR1 is SGHRS and CDR2 is YFSETQ in the germline V gene. This CDR3 comprises 16 residues. The J segment lost 3 bases and the V segment lost 1 base, leaving 8 bases of the junction unmatched. Here the CDR3 reads CASSLTPDRGGYEQYF. Written as DNA, the CDR3 is TGCGCCAGCAGCTTGACCCCCGACAGGGGGGGCTACGAGCAGTACTTC.

The CDR3 loop reads CSARDPIRNTEAFF. CDR3 DNA: TGCAGTGCTAGAGACCCCATCAGGAACACTGAAGCTTTCTTT. J is TRBJ1-1 and V is TRBV20-1; D uncertain. Between the trimmed V and J ends, which lost 0 bases and 1 base, there was a span of 9 bases. Germline V lookup: CDR1 DFQATT, CDR2 SNEGSKA (reference sequence). The CDR3 is 14 residues long.

The V gene is TRBV27, the J gene TRBJ1-6, with D perhaps TRBD1 (5 bases). The CDR3 sequence is 15 residues long. Germline values: CDR1 MNHEY, CDR2 SMNVEV (reference sequence). V dropped 7 bases and J dropped 10 bases, with 20 bases sitting between them. The CDR3 bases are TGTGCCAGCACCTCTGACAGCCCGTATGGGTCACCCCTCCACTTT. Amino acid sequence: CASTSDSPYGSPLHF.